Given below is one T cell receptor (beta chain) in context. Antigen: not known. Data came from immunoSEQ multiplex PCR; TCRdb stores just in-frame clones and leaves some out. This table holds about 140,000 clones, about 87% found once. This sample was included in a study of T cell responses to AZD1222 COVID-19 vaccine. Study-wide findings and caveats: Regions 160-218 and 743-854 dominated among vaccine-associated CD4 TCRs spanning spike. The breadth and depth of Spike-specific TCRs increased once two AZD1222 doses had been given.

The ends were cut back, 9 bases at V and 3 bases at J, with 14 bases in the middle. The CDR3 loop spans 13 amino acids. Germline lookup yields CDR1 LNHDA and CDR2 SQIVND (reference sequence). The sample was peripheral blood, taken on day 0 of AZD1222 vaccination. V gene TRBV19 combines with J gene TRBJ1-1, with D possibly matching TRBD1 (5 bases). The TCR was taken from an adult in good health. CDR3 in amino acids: CASLGGSYTEAFF. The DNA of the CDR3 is TGTGCCAGCTTGGGGGGTTCGTACACTGAAGCTTTCTTT.